This TCR beta chain was documented in a study of CD4 T cells in relation to SARS-CoV-2 and coronaviruses. The J segment lost 7 bases and the V segment lost 5 bases, leaving 13 bases of the junction unmatched. CDR3 length: 15 amino acids. The germline gives CDR1 SGHAT, CDR2 FQNNGV. Sequencing used immunoSEQ multiplex PCR; TCRdb keeps in-frame clones, though not all of them. The sample holds approximately 21,000 clones, about 77% seen once. Unexposed donor CD4+ T cells date from about 2011-2018, before the COVID-19 pandemic. CD4+ T cells were isolated from the cells after around eleven days of culture. Note on this clone: The antigen remains undetermined.

Sequencing was carried out using CD4+ T cells from PBMCs, cultured in vitro. This sequence was found in a human donor in good health. The chain recombines TRBV11-2 with TRBJ2-7, with 8 nucleotides matching TRBD1. The CDR3 DNA reads as TGTGCCAGCAGCGTAGGACAGGGAGAACATCGAGAGCAGTACTTC. This gives the protein CASSVGQGEHREQYF.